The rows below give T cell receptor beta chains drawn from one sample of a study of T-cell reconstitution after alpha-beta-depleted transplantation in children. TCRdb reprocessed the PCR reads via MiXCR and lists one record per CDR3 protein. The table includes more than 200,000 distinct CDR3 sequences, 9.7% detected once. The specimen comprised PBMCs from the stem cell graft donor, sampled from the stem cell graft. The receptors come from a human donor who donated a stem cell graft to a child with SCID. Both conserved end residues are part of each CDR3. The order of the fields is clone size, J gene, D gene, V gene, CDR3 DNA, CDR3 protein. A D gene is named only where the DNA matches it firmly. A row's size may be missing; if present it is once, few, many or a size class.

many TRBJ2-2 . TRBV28 TGTGCCAGCATCTCTACCCCCTACACCGGGGAGCTGTTTTTT CASISTPYTGELFF
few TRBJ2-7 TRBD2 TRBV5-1 TGCGCCAGCAGCTTGGCCGGGGGGGGTACACCCTACGAGCAGTACTTC CASSLAGGGTPYEQYF
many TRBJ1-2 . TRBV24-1 TGTGCCACCAGTACAGAGAGCCCCTCCGATGGCTACACCTTC CATSTESPSDGYTF
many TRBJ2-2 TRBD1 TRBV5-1 TGCGCCAGCCGATCCACGGACAGGGGGTTGGTGAACACCGGGGAGCTGTTTTTT CASRSTDRGLVNTGELFF
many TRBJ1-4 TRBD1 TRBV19 TGTGCCAGTAGTTGGCAGACAGGGTCCAGGAAAAGGAGACTGTTTTTT CASSWQTGSRKRRLFF
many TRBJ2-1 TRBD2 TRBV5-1 TGCGCCAGCAGCGATCTTGCGGGGGTTAGGAAGCAGTTCTTC CASSDLAGVRKQFF
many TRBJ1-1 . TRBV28 TGTGCCAGCAGGCCCAGGGGTCCGAACACTGAAGCTTTCTTT CASRPRGPNTEAFF
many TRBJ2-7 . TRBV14 TGTGCCAGCAGCCAAGATCAACAGGCTCGCTACGAGCAGTACTTC CASSQDQQARYEQYF
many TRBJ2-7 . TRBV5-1 TGCGCCAGCCGCTCGGACAGCCTCCTCTACGAGCAGTACTTC CASRSDSLLYEQYF
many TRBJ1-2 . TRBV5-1 TGCGCCAGCAGCTTGGAGGTGGACAACTATGGCTACACCTTC CASSLEVDNYGYTF
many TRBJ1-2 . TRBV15 TGTGCCACCAGCCGAGAATACGGGGAAGACTATGGCTACACCTTC CATSREYGEDYGYTF
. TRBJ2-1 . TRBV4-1 TGCGCCAGCAGCCAAGTCCCTAGTAATGAGCAGTTCTTC CASSQVPSNEQFF
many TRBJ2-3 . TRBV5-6 TGTGCCAGCAGCTCTTACACAGATACGCAGTATTTT CASSSYTDTQYF
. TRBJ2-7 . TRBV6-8 TGTGCCAGCGATAACTCGGAGGGGCAGGGGAATTCCTACGAGCAGTACTTC CASDNSEGQGNSYEQYF
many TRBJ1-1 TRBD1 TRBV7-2 TGTGCCAGCAGCCAGACAGGGACCATGAACACTGAAGCTTTCTTT CASSQTGTMNTEAFF
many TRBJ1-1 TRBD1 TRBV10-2 TGCGCCAGCAGCCGAGGCGGACAGGGAGGCTTCAACACTGAAGCTTTCTTT CASSRGGQGGFNTEAFF
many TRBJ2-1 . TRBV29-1 TGCAGCGTTGTTGCAGGGAATGCCCTCAATGAGCAGTTCTTC CSVVAGNALNEQFF
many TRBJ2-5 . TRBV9 TGTGCCAGCACCGGGACGAAGGAAGAGACCCAGTACTTC CASTGTKEETQYF
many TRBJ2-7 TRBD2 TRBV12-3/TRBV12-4 TGTGCCAGCAGGCTGACTAGCGGGGCCTCCTACGAGCAGTACTTC CASRLTSGASYEQYF
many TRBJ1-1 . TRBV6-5 TGTGCCAGCAGTTACTCGATAGCGACCGGTGTTTTCTTT CASSYSIATGVFF
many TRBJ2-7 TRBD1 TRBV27 TGTGCCAGCAGCCTCCTCGACAGGGAAGACGAGCAGTACTTC CASSLLDREDEQYF
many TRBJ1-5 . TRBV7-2 TGTGCCAGCAGCTTAGTAGCGGATGATAGCAATCAGCCCCAGCATTTT CASSLVADDSNQPQHF
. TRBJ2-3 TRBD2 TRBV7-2 TGTGCCAGCAGGCGGACTAGCGGATACACAGATACGCAGTATTTT CASRRTSGYTDTQYF
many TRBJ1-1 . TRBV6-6 TGTGCCAGCAGCTCGACAGAGAGCACTGAAGCTTTCTTT CASSSTESTEAFF
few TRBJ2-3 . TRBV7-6 TGTGCCAGCAGCTTGTTCCCTCCCAATGTGGGGAGATGGACAGATACGCAGTATTTT CASSLFPPNVGRWTDTQYF
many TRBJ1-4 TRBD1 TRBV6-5 TGTGCCAGCAGTTTTGGACAGGGGTTTCGTGAAAAACTGTTTTTT CASSFGQGFREKLFF
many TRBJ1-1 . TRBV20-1 TGCAGTGCTCCCCTCGGGGGGACCTTGAACACTGAAGCTTTCTTT CSAPLGGTLNTEAFF
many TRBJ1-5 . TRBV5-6 TGTGCCAGCAGCTCTTTAAAGGGTTATTCGGTGAATCAGCCCCAGCATTTT CASSSLKGYSVNQPQHF
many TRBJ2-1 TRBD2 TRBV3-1 TGTGCCAGCAGCCCGCGGCCCTGGGGGGGGACCTACAATGAGCAGTTCTTC CASSPRPWGGTYNEQFF
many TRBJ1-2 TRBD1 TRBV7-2 TGTGCCAGCAGCGCCGACAGGGGTTCATGGTATGGCTACACCTTC CASSADRGSWYGYTF
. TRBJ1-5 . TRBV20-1 TGCAGTGCTAGCCCCAGGGTCGGGAATCAGCCCCAGCATTTT CSASPRVGNQPQHF
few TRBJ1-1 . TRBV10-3 TGTGCCAGCGGGCCCCGTGTAGTTATGGCTGAAGCTTTCTTT CASGPRVVMAEAFF
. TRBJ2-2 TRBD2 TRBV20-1 TGCAGTGCTCGCCAAGCGGGGGCTCCCACCGGGGAGCTGTTTTTT CSARQAGAPTGELFF
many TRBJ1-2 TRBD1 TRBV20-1 TGCAGTGCTAGTCAGGGGGCGTTATACTATGGCTACACCTTC CSASQGALYYGYTF
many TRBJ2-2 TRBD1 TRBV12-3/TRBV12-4 TGTGCCAGCAGATGGACAGGGGATACCGGGGAGCTGTTTTTT CASRWTGDTGELFF
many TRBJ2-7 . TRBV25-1 TGTGCCAGCAGTAGCGAGCAGTACTTC CASSSEQYF
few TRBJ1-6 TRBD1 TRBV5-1 TGCGCCAGCAGCCCAGGAACACAGGGGGCCTCCTATAATTCACCCCTCCACTTT CASSPGTQGASYNSPLHF
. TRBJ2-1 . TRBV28 TGTGCCAGCAGTTTCCCCACGGGTAATCGTGAGCAGTTCTTC CASSFPTGNREQFF
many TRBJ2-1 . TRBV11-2 TGTGCCAGCACCCTCATCGGACACAACCCGAGGGAGGACAATGAGCAGTTCTTC CASTLIGHNPREDNEQFF
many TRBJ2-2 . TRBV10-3 TGTGCCATCAGTGATGGACAGATGAACACCGGGGAGCTGTTTTTT CAISDGQMNTGELFF
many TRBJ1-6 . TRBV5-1 TGCGCCAGCAGCCCCGGACAGCACTTGAATTCACCCCTCCACTTT CASSPGQHLNSPLHF
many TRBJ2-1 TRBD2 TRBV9 TGTGCCAGCAGCGCCTTTAGCGGGGGGGCCAGTGAGCAGTTCTTC CASSAFSGGASEQFF
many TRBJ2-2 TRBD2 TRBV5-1 TGCGCCAGCAGGGGTCATACTAGCGGGAACACCGGGGAGCTGTTTTTT CASRGHTSGNTGELFF
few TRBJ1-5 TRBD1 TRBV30 TGTGCCTGGAGTGCCGGGACAGACTACCAGCATTTT CAWSAGTDYQHF
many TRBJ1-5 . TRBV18 TGTGCCAGCTCACCAGATAGGGAGAGCCGGGGGGAACCCCAGCATTTT CASSPDRESRGEPQHF
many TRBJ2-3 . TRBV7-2 TGTGCCAGCAGCTTAGAGCGCGCCGGTTTTAAGGATTTT CASSLERAGFKDF
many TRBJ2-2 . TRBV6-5 TGTGCCAGCCGCTGGGGTCTTATCACCGGGGAGCTGTTTTTT CASRWGLITGELFF
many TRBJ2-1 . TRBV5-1 TGCGCCAGCAGCCCCATAAGCGGGTCGGGCTCCTACAATGAGCAGTTCTTC CASSPISGSGSYNEQFF
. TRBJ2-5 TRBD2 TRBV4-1 TGCGCCAGCAGCCAAGCGGCTAGCGGGGTGCAAGAGACCCAGTACTTC CASSQAASGVQETQYF
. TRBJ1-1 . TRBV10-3 TGTGCCATCAATGGTCCGGGGGAGAACACTGAAGCTTTCTTT CAINGPGENTEAFF
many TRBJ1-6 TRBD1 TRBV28 TGTGCCAGCAGTTTAATTGGGACAGGGGGCCGACTTAATTCACCCCTCCACTTT CASSLIGTGGRLNSPLHF
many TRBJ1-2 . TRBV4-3 TGCGCCAGCAGCCCCGACGGCAGGGCCGCTAACTATGGCTACACCTTC CASSPDGRAANYGYTF
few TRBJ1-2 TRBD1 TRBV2 TGTGCCAGCAGTGAAGCCGGGGGACGGACAGGAAACTATGGCTACACCTTC CASSEAGGRTGNYGYTF
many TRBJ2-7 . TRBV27 TGTGCCAGCAGTGACGCCGGGGCCTTTTCCTACGAGCAGTACTTC CASSDAGAFSYEQYF